This is a list of T cell receptor beta chains from one sample in a study of human T cells and chemical hapten exposure. TCRdb reprocessed the RACE reads with MiXCR, giving one entry per CDR3 protein. The table records approximately 60,000 distinct CDR3 sequences, about 11% of them present only once. The sample here was whole blood, taken in connection with sensitization to the hapten diphenylcyclopropenone (DPC). All receptors derive from a woman between 25 and 40 years old with alopecia areata. Some clones in this sample may be carry-over from other donors' samples. Each CDR3 is given with its conserved first and last residue. The D gene is left open where the match is weak. Size is stated for part of the rows, as once, few or many counts, or as a class when the clone is expanded.

V gene,D gene,clone size,J gene,CDR3 DNA,CDR3 protein
TRBV7-9,TRBD1,NA,TRBJ2-7,TGTGCCAGCAGCTTGTCGGGACAGGGTCCCTACGAGCAGTACTTC,CASSLSGQGPYEQYF
TRBV6-5,NA,NA,TRBJ1-3,TGTGCCAGCAGCCTCAGGTTTCGCTCTGGAAACACCATATATTTT,CASSLRFRSGNTIYF
TRBV3-1,NA,many,TRBJ1-1,TGTGCCAGCAGCAAAGGTCCCGGACAGAACACTGAAGCTTTCTTT,CASSKGPGQNTEAFF
TRBV11-3,TRBD2,few,TRBJ2-3,TGTGCCAGCAGCAAGGGACTAGCGGGGGGGCAGTATTTT,CASSKGLAGGQYF
TRBV29-1,NA,many,TRBJ1-4,TGCAGCGTTGGTAGTAGGAATGAAAAACTGTTTTTT,CSVGSRNEKLFF
TRBV11-2,NA,many,TRBJ2-1,TGTGCCAGCAGCTTCGGTCAAGGGGGGTATGAGCAGTTCTTC,CASSFGQGGYEQFF
TRBV28,NA,once,TRBJ2-7,TGTGCCAGCAGTACCCCCCAGGGGTCGTTGTACGAGCAGTACTTC,CASSTPQGSLYEQYF
TRBV4-2,TRBD1,NA,TRBJ2-5,TGTGCCAGCAGCCAAGACAGGGGGCGAGAGACCCAGTACTTC,CASSQDRGRETQYF
TRBV3-1,TRBD1,NA,TRBJ2-1,TGTGCCAGCAGCCAGAAATTGGACAGGGGGCTAGAAGAGCAGTTCTTC,CASSQKLDRGLEEQFF
TRBV7-2,NA,few,TRBJ2-6,TGTGCCAGCAGCGCAGACAGTTTAGGGGCCAACGTCCTGACTTTC,CASSADSLGANVLTF
TRBV4-3,NA,NA,TRBJ1-1,TGCGCCAGCAGCCGACGCAGGGGTGAATTAGTTGGGACTGAAGCTTTCTTT,CASSRRRGELVGTEAFF
TRBV2,TRBD2,few,TRBJ2-3,TGTGCCAGCAGTGATGTGGGTAGCGGGGGATCCCGGGAAGATACGCAGTATTTT,CASSDVGSGGSREDTQYF
TRBV20-1,NA,few,TRBJ2-5,TGCAGTGCTTGCCGGGACCAAGAGACCCAGTACTTC,CSACRDQETQYF
TRBV12-3/TRBV12-4,TRBD1,many,TRBJ1-4,TGTGCCAGCAGTCCGACAGGGGGTCGCGAAAAACTGTTTTTT,CASSPTGGREKLFF
TRBV5-1,NA,few,TRBJ1-1,TGCGCCAGCAGCTTGGTTGGGTGGAACACTGAAGCTTTCTTT,CASSLVGWNTEAFF
TRBV29-1,TRBD1,many,TRBJ2-7,TGCAGCGCCCAAGGGACAGGGGCTGGCGAGCAGTACTTC,CSAQGTGAGEQYF
TRBV7-2,NA,many,TRBJ2-7,TGTGCCAGCAGCTTAGCCACAGGTGTACAAACCTACGAGCAGTACTTC,CASSLATGVQTYEQYF
TRBV6-5,NA,few,TRBJ1-2,TGTGCCAGCAGTTACTCGATAGGGGGGGCTAGCTATGGCTACACCTTC,CASSYSIGGASYGYTF
TRBV30,NA,few,TRBJ1-3,TGTGCCTGGATGAAACGGTCTGGAAACACCATATATTTT,CAWMKRSGNTIYF
TRBV5-4,NA,many,TRBJ1-2,TGTGCCAGCAGCGAGGGGACTAACTATGGCTACACCTTC,CASSEGTNYGYTF
TRBV11-2,NA,few,TRBJ2-3,TGTGCCAGCAGCTCGGGTTGGCGATGGGGTGGCACAGATACGCAGTATTTT,CASSSGWRWGGTDTQYF
TRBV11-3,NA,NA,TRBJ1-6,TGTGCCAGCAGCCCCTGCGGGCCCGGGGCTAGAATGGCTGGCACCCTCCACTTT,CASSPCGPGARMAGTLHF
TRBV4-1,NA,NA,TRBJ2-7,TGCGCCAGCAGCCAAGGTGGCAGGGGTAGAAACGAGCAGTACTTC,CASSQGGRGRNEQYF
TRBV29-1,TRBD1,many,TRBJ1-1,TGCAGCGTTGGGACAGGGGTAGTCACTGAAGCTTTCTTT,CSVGTGVVTEAFF
TRBV10-2,NA,many,TRBJ1-2,TGCGCCAGCAGTGCCGCGGGGGGAGGAGGCTACACCTTC,CASSAAGGGGYTF
TRBV10-3,NA,NA,TRBJ2-3,TGTGCCATCAGTGGCCGGTCTATAACAGATACGCAGTATTTT,CAISGRSITDTQYF
TRBV12-3/TRBV12-4,TRBD1,NA,TRBJ1-5,TGTGCCAGCAGTTTGACAGGGGGTCAGCCCCAGCATTTT,CASSLTGGQPQHF
TRBV12-3/TRBV12-4,TRBD2,NA,TRBJ2-1,TGTGCCAGCAGTCCCATTCCGGGACTAGCGGCTAGCTCCTACAATGAGCAGTTCTTC,CASSPIPGLAASSYNEQFF
TRBV7-9,TRBD1,many,TRBJ2-5,TGTGCCAGCAGCTCGGACAGGCCCCCTCAAGAGACCCAGTACTTC,CASSSDRPPQETQYF
TRBV19,TRBD2,few,TRBJ2-3,TGTGCCAGTAGTACCCCTAGCGGGGGGGCGGCAGATACGCAGTATTTT,CASSTPSGGAADTQYF
TRBV20-1,NA,NA,TRBJ2-3,TGCAGTGCTAGAGGCAGTAAGACAGATACGCAGTATTTT,CSARGSKTDTQYF
TRBV10-1,TRBD2,many,TRBJ2-4,TGCGCCAGCAGCGCTGGGACTAGCGGGAGCAACATTCAGTACTTC,CASSAGTSGSNIQYF
TRBV27,NA,NA,TRBJ2-7,TGTGCCAGCAGTTTCGGCCAGAGGGGGTACGAGCAGTACTTC,CASSFGQRGYEQYF
TRBV4-3,NA,NA,TRBJ1-5,TGCGCCAGCAGCCTCTCCCGACAGCTCAATCAGCCCCAGCATTTT,CASSLSRQLNQPQHF
TRBV10-2,TRBD2,once,TRBJ2-2,TGCGCCAGCAGTGAGCGGGCTAGCGGTTACACCGGGGAGCTGTTTTTT,CASSERASGYTGELFF
TRBV13,NA,NA,TRBJ1-1,TGTGCCAGCAGGGACCTCTCTGCGGCTGAAGCTTTCTTT,CASRDLSAAEAFF
TRBV18,NA,NA,TRBJ1-1,TGTGCCAGCTCACGACAGGAATCGGAGACTGAAGCTTTCTTT,CASSRQESETEAFF
TRBV29-1,NA,NA,TRBJ2-5,TGCAGCGTTGTTGTTTTTGACTTCCAAGAGACCCAGTACTTC,CSVVVFDFQETQYF
TRBV30,NA,few,TRBJ1-1,TGTGCCGGGAGCGTGAACACTGAAGCTTTCTTT,CAGSVNTEAFF
TRBV20-1,TRBD2,few,TRBJ2-3,TGCAGTTCAAATAGCGGGAGGGGCACAGATACGCAGTATTTT,CSSNSGRGTDTQYF
TRBV6-5,NA,few,TRBJ1-3,TGTGCCAGCTCTTCGCTGATCTCTGGAAACACCATATATTTT,CASSSLISGNTIYF
TRBV7-6,TRBD2,many,TRBJ2-1,TGTGCCAGCAGCTTAGGGACTAGCGGGGCGAACAATGAGCAGTTCTTC,CASSLGTSGANNEQFF
TRBV18,NA,many,TRBJ1-4,TGTGCCAGCTCACCCCGTCGGGCAGGGTCGAATGAAAAACTGTTTTTT,CASSPRRAGSNEKLFF
TRBV5-1,TRBD1,NA,TRBJ2-7,TGCGCCAGCAGGGGACAGGGGACGTACTACGAGCAGTACTTC,CASRGQGTYYEQYF